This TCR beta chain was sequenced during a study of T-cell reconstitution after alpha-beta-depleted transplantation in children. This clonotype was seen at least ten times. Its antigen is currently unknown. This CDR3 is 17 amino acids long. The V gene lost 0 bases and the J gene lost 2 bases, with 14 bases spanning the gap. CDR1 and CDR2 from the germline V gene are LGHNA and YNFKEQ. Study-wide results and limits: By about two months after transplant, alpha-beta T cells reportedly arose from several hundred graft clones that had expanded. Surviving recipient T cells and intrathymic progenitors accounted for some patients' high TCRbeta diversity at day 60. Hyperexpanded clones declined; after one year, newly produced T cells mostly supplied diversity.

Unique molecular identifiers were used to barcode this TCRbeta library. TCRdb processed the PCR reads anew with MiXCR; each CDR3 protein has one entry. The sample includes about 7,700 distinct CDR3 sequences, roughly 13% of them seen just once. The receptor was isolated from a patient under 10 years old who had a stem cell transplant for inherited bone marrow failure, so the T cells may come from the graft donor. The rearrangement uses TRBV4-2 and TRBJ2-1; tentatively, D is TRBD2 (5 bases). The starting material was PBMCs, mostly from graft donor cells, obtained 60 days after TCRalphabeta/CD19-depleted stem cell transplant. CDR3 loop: CASSQDGVGAPYNEQFF. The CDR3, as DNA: TGTGCCAGCAGCCAAGATGGGGTGGGAGCACCCTACAATGAGCAGTTCTTC.